This entry lists 17 T cell receptor beta chains sequenced from one sample in a study of cytomegalovirus exposure and HLA in healthy donors. 13 Jbeta primers and 60 Vbeta primers were used for the PCR. Data came from immunoSEQ multiplex PCR; TCRdb stores just in-frame clones and leaves some out. The repertoire holds under 250,000 clones, 82% seen once, with about 6.4% in the top ten. What was sequenced was PBMCs. These receptors originate from a man in his forties or fifties in good health and CMV-seropositive.

This chain joins TRBV7-2 and TRBJ2-2; 7 nucleotides match TRBD2. Trimming at V came to 5 bases and at J to 2 bases, leaving 5 bases not matched to a gene. CDR1 SGHTA and CDR2 FQGNSA come from the germline V gene. CDR3 length: 15 amino acids. In nucleotides, the CDR3 is TGTGCCAGCAGCATCGGCGGGAGTAACACCGGGGAGCTGTTTTTT. Protein: CASSIGGSNTGELFF.

The J gene is TRBJ2-7, the V gene TRBV30; 8 positions agree with TRBD1. Germline lookup yields CDR1 GTSNPN and CDR2 SVGIG (reference sequence). The CDR3 loop spans 13 amino acids. V was clipped by 1 base and J by 4 bases; unmatched bases: 3. The CDR3 sequence is CAWSGQGRYEQYF. The CDR3 DNA reads as TGTGCCTGGAGTGGACAGGGGAGATACGAGCAGTACTTC.

The chain carries TRBV27 and TRBJ2-7; TRBD1 matches 7 bases. In germline, CDR1 is MNHEY, CDR2 SMNVEV (reference sequence). After removal of 4 bases from V and 3 bases from J, the junction contained 12 bases not matched to a gene. This CDR3 region has 16 residues. CDR3 nucleotides: TGTGCCAGCAGTTACCTGACAGGGTCAGGGGACTACGAGCAGTACTTC. It codes for CASSYLTGSGDYEQYF.

The chain is built from TRBV5-1 and TRBJ2-2; 8 positions agree with TRBD1. The junction had 7 bases not matched to a gene; V was cut back by 6 bases and J by 3 bases. The germline V gene encodes CDR1 SGHRS and CDR2 YFSETQ. The CDR3 is made up of 15 amino acids. The CDR3 bases are TGCGCCAGCAACTACGGGACAGGAGACACCGGGGAGCTGTTTTTT. The encoded protein is CASNYGTGDTGELFF.

This chain links TRBV19 with TRBJ1-5, with no clear D. Trimming stripped 10 bases from V and 2 bases from J, with 9 bases between. Germline V gives CDR1 LNHDA, CDR2 SQIVND (reference sequence). The CDR3 is 12 residues long. CDR3 sequence reads: CAIGSGNQPQHF. CDR3 DNA: TGTGCCATTGGTAGCGGCAATCAGCCCCAGCATTTT. Variable domain in full (rest from reference TRBV19 and TRBJ1-5): DGGITQSPKYLFRKEGQNVTLSCEQNLNHDAMYWYRQDPGQGLRLIYYSQIVNDFQKGDIAEGYSVSREKKESFPLTVTSAQKNPTAFYLCAIGSGNQPQHFGDGTRLSIL.

The genes are TRBV5-6 and TRBJ2-3, with D perhaps matching TRBD2 (6 bases). The V gene lost 0 bases and the J gene lost 11 bases, with 10 bases spanning the gap. Per germline, CDR1 SGHDT and CDR2 YYEEEE. The length of the CDR3 is 12 residues. CDR3 region: CASSLDGSKQYF. DNA for the CDR3: TGTGCCAGCAGCTTGGACGGGAGTAAGCAGTATTTT.

The V gene is TRBV25-1, the J gene TRBJ2-1; 9 bases fit TRBD1. The trim removed 2 bases at V and 7 bases at J, leaving 3 bases unmatched. This CDR3 is built from 14 residues. Germline V gives CDR1 MGHDK, CDR2 SYGVNS. This CDR3 is CASSEPGQGNEQFF. The CDR3 DNA sequence: TGTGCCAGCAGTGAACCGGGACAGGGTAATGAGCAGTTCTTC. The full variable domain, rest sourced from reference TRBV25-1 and TRBJ2-1, is EADIYQTPRYLVIGTGKKITLECSQTMGHDKMYWYQQDPGMELHLIHYSYGVNSTEKGDLSSESTVSRIRTEHFPLTLESARPSHTSQYLCASSEPGQGNEQFFGPGTRLTVL.

This clone was found once. The gene calls are TRBV11-2 and TRBJ2-1, with 7 positions matching TRBD2. V was pared by 5 bases and J by 1 base, with 5 bases of the junction left unmatched. The CDR3 consists of 15 residues. Germline values: CDR1 SGHAT, CDR2 FQNNGV. CDR3 residues: CASSPVRESYNEQFF. Here the CDR3 DNA reads TGTGCCAGCAGCCCGGTGCGGGAGTCCTACAATGAGCAGTTCTTC. The full variable domain, with the rest looked up from reference TRBV11-2 and TRBJ2-1, is EAGVAQSPRYKIIEKRQSVAFWCNPISGHATLYWYQQILGQGPKLLIQFQNNGVVDDSQLPKDRFSAERLKGVDSTLKIQPAKLEDSAVYLCASSPVRESYNEQFFGPGTRLTVL.

V gene TRBV19 combines with J gene TRBJ1-1, with TRBD1 as a possible D gene (5 bases). CDR3 length: 16 amino acids. CDR1 LNHDA and CDR2 SQIVND come from the germline V gene (reference sequence). The V and J ends lost 1 base and 2 bases respectively, with 14 bases between them. CDR3 sequence: CASSIGGGLFNTEAFF. The CDR3 bases are TGTGCCAGTAGTATAGGGGGGGGACTGTTTAACACTGAAGCTTTCTTT.

The genes are TRBV2 and TRBJ2-7; 8 bases align to TRBD1. Germline values: CDR1 SNHLY, CDR2 FYNNEI. The length of the CDR3 is 14 residues. Trimming at V came to 6 bases and at J to 4 bases, leaving 8 bases not matched to a gene. For the CDR3, the DNA is TGTGCCAGCAGCTTCCCGACAGGGGCGTACGAGCAGTACGTC. It encodes CASSFPTGAYEQYV.

This clone showed up just once. The V call is TRBV5-6, the J call TRBJ2-2, with D possibly TRBD1 on 6 matching bases. The CDR3 is 15 amino acids. The germline CDR1 and CDR2 sequences are SGHDT and YYEEEE. With 4 bases removed from V and 0 bases from J, the gap between germline ends came to 10 bases. CDR3 coding DNA: TGTGCCAGCAGCCCCCGGACAGCGAACACCGGGGAGCTGTTTTTT. Translating gives CASSPRTANTGELFF. Drawing the rest from reference TRBV5-6 and TRBJ2-2, the complete variable domain is DAGVTQSPTHLIKTRGQQVTLRCSPKSGHDTVSWYQQALGQGPQFIFQYYEEEERQRGNFPDRFSGHQFPNYSSELNVNALLLGDSALYLCASSPRTANTGELFFGEGSRLTVL.

This clone was counted a few times. The chain has TRBV4-1 and TRBJ2-3; the match to TRBD2 covers 13 bases. The CDR3 extends over 16 amino acids. Germline CDR1 reads MGHRA; CDR2 reads YSYEKL. With V trimmed by 4 bases and J by 3 bases, 4 bases remained unmatched. The CDR3 loop reads CASSPTTSGRTDTQYF. CDR3 DNA: TGCGCCAGCAGCCCTACGACTAGCGGGAGGACAGATACGCAGTATTTT.

The V gene is TRBV6-1, the J gene TRBJ1-1; no clear D. This CDR3 has 13 residues. Deletions cut 7 bases from V and 4 bases from J, with 13 bases between. Germline assignment: CDR1 MNHNS and CDR2 SASEGT. DNA for the CDR3: TGTGCCAGCACCCTTTCCGAGGGCACTGAAGCTTTCTTT. It translates to CASTLSEGTEAFF.

This clone was recorded once. The gene calls are TRBV6-1 and TRBJ1-1; no clear D. Trimming stripped 5 bases from V and 6 bases from J, with 13 bases between. Germline V CDR1 and CDR2: MNHNS, SASEGT. The CDR3 length is 13 residues. CDR3 sequence reads: CASSLGLGAEAFF. The CDR3 DNA reads as TGTGCCAGCAGTCTAGGTCTCGGGGCTGAAGCTTTCTTT.

V gene TRBV9 combines with J gene TRBJ1-1, with TRBD1 matching 11 bases. V was pared by 3 bases and J by 4 bases, with 11 bases of the junction left unmatched. This CDR3 contains 17 residues. CDR1 and CDR2 from the germline V gene are SGDLS and YYNGEE. The DNA for the CDR3 is TGTGCCAGCAGCGCGGGACAGGGGGTTTTTTATGGCACTGAAGCTTTCTTT. Translating it yields CASSAGQGVFYGTEAFF.

The chain has TRBV12-5 and TRBJ1-5; D is possibly TRBD1 (5 bases). The CDR3 runs to 14 residues. Deletions cut 6 bases from V and 0 bases from J, with 9 bases between. The germline CDR1 and CDR2 sequences are LGHNT and FRNRAP. The CDR3 coding sequence is TGTGCTAGTGGCCAGGGTAATAGCAATCAGCCCCAGCATTTT. It yields the protein CASGQGNSNQPQHF.

The J gene is TRBJ2-3, the V gene TRBV7-6; 12 bases are shared with TRBD2. Per germline, CDR1 SGHVS and CDR2 FNYEAQ. The CDR3 runs to 17 residues. The junction had 9 bases not matched to a gene; V was cut back by 5 bases and J by 3 bases. This CDR3 reads CASSHGLAGGLTDTQYF. The CDR3 DNA follows: TGTGCCAGCAGCCACGGGCTAGCGGGAGGGTTGACAGATACGCAGTATTTT.